This T cell receptor beta chain is drawn from a study of cytomegalovirus exposure and HLA in healthy donors (dated by TCRdb to the late 2010s). Regarding the research as a whole: An earlier analysis of several hundred of the donors reported about 300 Gb of sequence data and some 110 million unique TCR beta sequences obtained from around 180 million T cells. Around 320 gigabases of sequencing data and tens of millions of unique TCR sequences were included in an early release covering several hundred HLA-typed donors. The genetic ancestry cluster associated with self-reported Caucasian donors included 81% of the approximately 410 genotyped donors. The study was designed to test whether signatures of past pathogen exposure could be identified by cataloging public T cell receptors. The study profiled the T cell repertoires of 550 to 700 subjects by immunosequencing and related them to cytomegalovirus serostatus. Along with the approximately 700-subject first cohort, a separate validation cohort of more than 90 different subjects was used. High-throughput TCR immunosequencing, statistical association of individual TCRs with disease status, and machine learning were combined to predict cytomegalovirus infection status. To study patterns of TCR occurrence, a later analysis re-analyzed previously published TCR beta repertoires from just over 650 donors and added high-resolution HLA genotyping. The later analysis used no new phenotypic data to find candidate immune exposures, relying instead on TCR beta sequences and their occurrence across donors. In an earlier analysis of about 590 of the donors, high-throughput TCR beta sequencing was used to judge whether each TCR beta V gene segment behaved as functional or pseudogenic. Donor age, sex, ethnicity and CMV serostatus were compiled alongside the repertoire data. Genome-wide SNP genotypes for about 55% of the roughly 670 donors were used in a later genetic analysis, which treated that subset as a discovery cohort. All discovery cohort repertoires had been generated using a single sequencing platform. HLA typing covered class I and class II loci at four-digit resolution. Typing coverage varied by locus: roughly 629-640 donors for A, B, C, DRB1 and DQB1; 522 for DQA1; about 570 for DPA1; around 490 for DPB1. A few DR-DQ haplotypes were treated as single units for association and clustering because of strong linkage in the cohort. Across some 400 genotyped donors of the cohort, an average of about 200,000 unique TCR beta nucleotide sequences per donor were sequenced, and roughly 18% of those sequences were non-productive.

The library was prepared using the immunoSEQ multiplex PCR assay. For the multiplex PCR, a mixture combining 60 forward primers for TCR Vbeta segments and 13 reverse primers for TCR Jbeta segments was used. The CDR3 region of rearranged TCR beta genes was amplified from genomic DNA by a multiplex PCR assay. Amplified TCR beta libraries were sequenced as 87-base-pair reads on the Illumina HiSeq System. Regarding the original processing steps: A later analysis counted about 80 million unique TCR beta chains across the 650 to 700 repertoires, and about 10 million of these chains were shared by at least two donors. Raw reads were error-corrected and collapsed into unique sequences by a nearest-neighbor algorithm in which closely related sequences were merged to remove PCR and sequencing errors. CDR3 sequences were aligned to IMGT reference sequences to assign V, D and J gene segments. For a sequence to be retained, a match of at least six nucleotides was required to both a V gene segment and a J gene segment. Rearrangements were called productive when the CDR3 lacked stop codons and stayed in frame with V and J; all others were non-productive. CDR3 was defined by IMGT convention, running from the second conserved V-encoded cysteine to the conserved J-encoded phenylalanine. The earlier analysis of about 620 of the donors excluded sequences that lacked an unambiguous match to a single V gene segment. In an earlier analysis of several hundred of the donors, V segments were called functional above 56.7% productive rearrangements and were called segregating when the between-donor standard deviation exceeded 5%. A statistical classification framework was built to diagnose cytomegalovirus status from the catalog of TCR beta chain sequences. In a later analysis, V and J genes were assigned by comparing TCR nucleotide sequences against IMGT/GENE-DB human TR gene sequences. Using the TCRdist pipeline, a later analysis assigned CDR3 sequences along with most-parsimonious VDJ recombination scenarios. In a later analysis, each TCR beta chain was defined by its CDR3 amino acid sequence together with its V-gene family, and reads lacking a unique V-gene family were excluded. As a way to deal with suspected cross-contamination and a sequencing artifact, a later analysis dropped 500 to 700 nucleotide sequences that were highly shared and had low generation probability. In a later analysis, a clonal expansion index was calculated for each public chain from normalized within-repertoire ranks of inferred template counts. In a later analysis, generation probabilities were computed with a VDJ recombination model fitted to out-of-frame rearrangements, and the resulting probabilities were checked against IGoR. In a later analysis, hypergeometric tests were used to score TCR-TCR, TCR-HLA and TCR-CMV co-occurrence, with a repertoire-size bias correction applied to TCR pairs. To estimate false discovery rates, a later analysis permuted the HLA or CMV assignments 20 times. In a later analysis, co-occurring TCRs were grouped using DBSCAN, with TCRdist sequence similarity added in when clustering inside HLA-allele-positive subsets. Repertoires with fewer than 30,000 or more than 120,000 public chains, plus five repertoires with anomalous nucleotide sharing, were excluded from co-occurrence clustering. TCRdb stores this immuneACCESS table with in-frame sequences only. Part of the clones is absent; in the studies checked, under half of the shortfall reflects unresolved V genes, and no reason is known for the rest. The DNA was the basis for D and trimming; V, J and clone size are from that table. The sample table holds under 200,000 clones, of which approximately 80% were seen once. About 7.9% of the sample belongs to the ten largest clones.

Comments on this clone: No antigen is known for it. No base qualities exist here, and no much larger clone lies one base off it.

The CDR3 numbers 15 residues from cysteine through phenylalanine. This entry keeps only the CDR3 DNA: 45 bases, framed from base 1. Clipping removes 5 bases from V and 4 bases from J, with 6 as the unmatched junction base count. CDR1 and CDR2 are drawn from the germline V gene: MNHEY, SVGAGI. In total, 630 or so healthy bone marrow donors made up the cohort. All cohort members were sampled while nominally healthy, although unrecorded immune exposures were likely present. The donor tested CMV seropositive, placing the donor among the 250 to 300 seropositive members of the cohort. A peripheral blood sample was provided by each donor, and peripheral blood mononuclear cells were used for TCR beta sequencing. Genomic DNA extraction from the blood cell samples was performed with the Qiagen DNeasy Blood Extraction Kit. Paper-wide results and their limitations: In an earlier analysis of approximately 590 of the donors, most TCR beta V segments appeared in productive rearrangements about 90% or about 30% of the time, broadly matching IMGT annotations. A later analysis found that TCR association rates varied across HLA loci, with DRB1 alleles showing the most associated TCRs and HLA-C alleles the fewest. Most CMV-associated TCR beta chains appeared to be HLA-restricted in a later analysis, and the HLA associations seemed to be driven largely by CMV exposure. A further reported finding was that TCR beta sequences accurately predicted the HLA-A and HLA-B alleles for most subjects in the first cohort. In a later analysis, some 18,000 TCR beta sequences were associated with specific HLA alleles at a false discovery rate of 0.05. When HLA alleles, especially DR and DQ, strongly co-occurred, TCR associations were difficult to assign to individual alleles. The study gave a list of 150 to 200 TCR beta chains associated with cytomegalovirus. Some IMGT-functional V segments, including TRBV6-2 and TRBV6-3, could not be told apart with the 87-base-pair reads, so those segments were excluded. The cohort was sequenced for TCR beta chains only, and without alpha or paired-chain data the features that could be detected were limited. Presence/absence analyses assumed roughly uniform sequencing depth across donors, an assumption that may not hold. While some public TCRs were present in many individuals, most TCR sequences turned up only very rarely across donors. Compared with the 666-donor mean, donors in an Asian-associated ancestry cluster had fewer N-insertions in productive TCRs, according to a later genetic analysis. Immune exposure information for the cohort was limited to CMV serostatus. Approximately 16 rarely observed V segments, including chromosome 9 orphons, were excluded from the earlier analysis of approximately 500 of the donors because counts were too low. Three of the identified cytomegalovirus-associated TCR beta chains were confirmed in vitro to be specific for cytomegalovirus antigens. According to the authors, the approach could potentially be generalized to other disease states and immunological phenotypes. A group of highly shared sequence variants was considered likely to be a technical artifact of the sequencing pipeline. Because HLA typing was missing for some donors at each locus, association tests included only the typed subset. In a later analysis, several top co-occurrence clusters were reported to appear linked to parvovirus B19, influenza, CMV and Epstein-Barr virus. The classifier was reported to diagnose cytomegalovirus status with high specificity and sensitivity in both the original cohort and the validation cohort. A later genetic analysis associated a missense DCLRE1C variant with V-gene and J-gene trimming of TCR beta chains, and an independent cohort replicated the association. A later analysis found that HLA-associated TCR beta chains were more clonally expanded and had lower generation probabilities than equally common non-associated chains. Linkage disequilibrium might explain the correlated functional status among segregating V segments, but an unknown experimental factor could not be excluded.

The receptor's source is a male donor in good health and CMV-seropositive. Rearrangement joined TRBV6-5 to TRBJ2-1, with 9 bases in between that match TRBD1. The sample comprised PBMCs. The DNA reads TGTGCCAGCAGTGCAGACAGGGGGGAATACAATGAGCAGTTCTTC. Its amino acids are CASSADRGEYNEQFF.